The 20 T cell receptor beta chains given below trace back to one sample, sequenced in a study of regulatory T cells in long-lasting Graves disease. Time point meaning: newly diagnosed GD, antithyroid drugs for less than 3 months. Preparation of the TCR library used RNA extracted from PBMCs. Researchers made TCR beta libraries by using iRepertoire HTBI primers and running Arm-PCR on CDR3 regions. Each CDR3 protein gets one entry after TCRdb re-called the multiplex PCR reads with MiXCR. The table lists approximately 300,000 distinct CDR3 sequences, about a sixth of them singletons. Source: peripheral blood mononuclear cells (PBMCs), taken at new diagnosis, from a patient treated with antithyroid drugs. All receptors come from a female donor with Graves disease.

This clonotype was seen ten or more times. The chain has TRBV2 and TRBJ2-7, with 11 bases lining up with TRBD2. CDR1 and CDR2 (germline): SNHLY, FYNNEI. With V trimmed by 6 bases and J by 4 bases, 8 bases remained unmatched. The length of the CDR3 is 15 residues. Here the CDR3 reads CASSPGVAGGYEQYF. CDR3 nucleotide sequence: TGTGCCAGCAGCCCTGGGGTAGCGGGAGGGTACGAGCAGTACTTC.

This clonotype showed up many times. The V and J genes are TRBV6-5 and TRBJ1-6; D unclear. V lost 2 bases and J lost 10, with 9 bases in between. The germline V gene encodes CDR1 MNHEY and CDR2 SVGAGI. The CDR3 sequence is 13 residues long. The CDR3 here is CASSYLSGSPLHF. As DNA, the CDR3 is TGTGCCAGCAGTTACCTCAGTGGGTCACCCCTCCACTTT.

This clonotype was picked up many times. V usage is TRBV28 and J usage is TRBJ2-5, with 11 bases lining up with TRBD2. The ends lost 4 bases at V and 4 bases at J; junction bases unmatched: 2. The CDR3 is made up of 14 amino acids. Germline V gives CDR1 MDHEN, CDR2 SYDVKM. CDR3 protein: CASSSGTSGETQYF. The CDR3 DNA follows: TGTGCCAGCAGTTCCGGGACTAGCGGAGAGACCCAGTACTTC.

This clonotype was detected ten times or more. The chain employs TRBV11-2 and TRBJ1-1; the D is unclear. CDR1 SGHAT and CDR2 FQNNGV come from the germline V gene. Trimming took 2 bases from V and 9 from J, leaving 13 bases between them. The CDR3 has 13 residues. CDR3 sequence (DNA): TGTGCCAGCAGCTTAAACGGGTACCTCAAAGCTTTCTTT. Its protein product is CASSLNGYLKAFF.

This chain joins TRBV28 and TRBJ1-2, with D hard to call. The CDR3 has 14 amino acids. CDR1 is MDHEN, CDR2 SYDVKM, per germline. The ends were cut back, 5 bases at V and 2 bases at J, with 12 bases in the middle. CDR3 loop: CASSNLDLNYGYTF. As DNA, the CDR3 is TGTGCCAGCAGTAATCTGGACTTGAACTATGGCTACACCTTC.

This clonotype was counted ten times or more. The V gene is TRBV19, the J gene TRBJ1-1; no clear D. The germline V and J ends were trimmed by 3 bases and 3 bases, with 8 bases remaining between them. The length of the CDR3 is 13 residues. The germline CDR1 and CDR2 sequences are LNHDA and SQIVND (reference sequence). The CDR3 is CASSIGPDTEAFF. The CDR3 DNA is TGTGCCAGTAGTATTGGGCCAGACACTGAAGCTTTCTTT. Drawing the rest from reference TRBV19 and TRBJ1-1, the complete variable domain is DGGITQSPKYLFRKEGQNVTLSCEQNLNHDAMYWYRQDPGQGLRLIYYSQIVNDFQKGDIAEGYSVSREKKESFPLTVTSAQKNPTAFYLCASSIGPDTEAFFGQGTRLTVV.

This clonotype was recorded many times. CDR3 sequence: CASSLGQLGYEQYF. Written as DNA, the CDR3 is TGCGCCAGCAGCTTGGGGCAGCTTGGCTACGAGCAGTACTTC. This rearrangement joins TRBV5-1 to TRBJ2-7; D gene uncertain. Trimming removed 0 bases from V and 3 bases from J, with 10 bases in between. The CDR3 length is 14 residues. Per the germline V gene, CDR1 is SGHRS and CDR2 is YFSETQ.

Concerning this clonotype: Since a much larger clone is just one base distant, this may be a read error. The chain employs TRBV27 and TRBJ2-3, with D possibly matching TRBD2 (5 bases). This CDR3 spans 16 amino acids. V was pared by 6 bases and J by 2 bases, with 18 bases between. Germline V lookup: CDR1 MNHEY, CDR2 SMNVEV (reference sequence). CDR3 region: CASSLNPASPTDTQYF. The CDR3 DNA sequence: TGTGCCAGCAGCTTAAATCCAGCTAGCCCCACAGATACGCAGTATTTT.

This clonotype was detected many times. V and J are TRBV6-1 and TRBJ2-5; 7 bases agree with TRBD2. The ends lost 7 bases at V and 2 bases at J; junction bases unmatched: 16. This CDR3 is 17 amino acids long. Germline CDR1 MNHNS, CDR2 SASEGT. CDR3 DNA sequence: TGTGCCAGCACCGAACAGAGTAGCGGGCGCACTCAAGAGACCCAGTACTTC. This translates into CASTEQSSGRTQETQYF.

This clonotype came up many times. The J gene is TRBJ2-1, the V gene TRBV30; the D gene is possibly TRBD1 (6 bases). Germline V gene data show CDR1 as GTSNPN and CDR2 as SVGIG (reference sequence). The germline V and J ends were trimmed by 4 bases and 2 bases, with 12 bases remaining between them. CDR3 length equals 14 residues. CDR3 residues: CAWTEGVPYNEQFF. The CDR3 coding sequence is TGTGCCTGGACCGAGGGGGTCCCCTACAATGAGCAGTTCTTC.

This clonotype was counted ten times or more. The rearrangement joins TRBV6-1 to TRBJ2-5, with D perhaps being TRBD1 or TRBD2 (6 bases each). This CDR3 contains 14 residues. The V end lost 11 bases, the J end lost 5 bases, and 21 bases lay between the germline ends. Germline V gives CDR1 MNHNS, CDR2 SASEGT. The CDR3 nucleotides are TGTGCCGTCCGCCGGGGCTCCGGGGGCGAGACCCAGTACTTC. Its translation is CAVRRGSGGETQYF.

This clonotype was counted at least ten times. V is TRBV19 and J is TRBJ2-7, with 7 nucleotides matching TRBD1. CDR1 LNHDA and CDR2 SQIVND come from the germline V gene (reference sequence). V shed 6 bases, J shed 0 bases, and the junction held 8 bases outside the gene matches. The CDR3 extends over 15 amino acids. The CDR3 DNA is TGTGCCAGTAGCCCATCGGACAGGCCCTCCTACGAGCAGTACTTC. Amino acids: CASSPSDRPSYEQYF.

This clonotype was observed many times. The chain employs TRBV6-1 and TRBJ2-3; no clear D gene. The CDR3 has 13 residues. Germline CDR1 and CDR2: MNHNS and SASEGT. V gave up 6 bases and J gave up 2 bases, with 9 bases separating them. The CDR3 nucleotides read TGTGCCAGCAGGTCCGCCTCCACAGATACGCAGTATTTT. It specifies CASRSASTDTQYF.

This clonotype was picked up many times. This chain connects TRBV7-8 to TRBJ2-3, with 7 bases aligning to TRBD2. Germline loops: CDR1 SGHVS, CDR2 FQNEAQ. Germline trimming cut 5 bases from V and 2 bases from J; bases unmatched to any gene: 16. The CDR3 spans 18 residues. Here the CDR3 reads CASSPDPTTSVNTDTQYF. CDR3 sequence (DNA): TGTGCCAGCAGCCCAGACCCCACTACTAGCGTAAACACAGATACGCAGTATTTT.

In this sample, this clonotype turned up many times. The V call is TRBV15, the J call TRBJ2-7; possible D gene TRBD2, 5 bases. V was trimmed by 3 bases and J by 0 bases, leaving 9 bases between them. CDR1 is LNHNV, CDR2 YYDKDF, per germline (reference sequence). CDR3 size: 14 residues. The CDR3 bases are TGTGCCACCAGCAGTGGGCGGGCCTCCTACGAGCAGTACTTC. Its translation: CATSSGRASYEQYF.

This clonotype showed up many times. The rearrangement uses TRBV6-1 and TRBJ2-7; 10 bases match TRBD2. This CDR3 comprises 15 residues. The junction had 4 bases not matched to a gene; V was cut back by 5 bases and J by 0 bases. The germline gives CDR1 MNHNS, CDR2 SASEGT. The chain's CDR3 is CASSPLAGASYEQYF. DNA for the CDR3: TGTGCCAGCAGTCCCCTAGCGGGAGCCTCCTACGAGCAGTACTTC.

V and J are TRBV19 and TRBJ2-6, with 8 bases identical to TRBD2. V was clipped by 5 bases and J by 0 bases; unmatched bases: 24. The CDR3 has 23 residues. Germline lookup yields CDR1 LNHDA and CDR2 SQIVND (reference sequence). CDR3 residues: CASSPKRQTSGLAGFSGANVLTF. In DNA, the CDR3 is TGTGCCAGTAGTCCCAAACGACAGACGAGCGGGCTAGCGGGTTTCTCTGGGGCCAACGTCCTGACTTTC.

This clonotype came up many times. The V gene is TRBV20-1, the J gene TRBJ1-1, with 7 bases lining up with TRBD1. The germline gives CDR1 DFQATT, CDR2 SNEGSKA (reference sequence). The CDR3 has 14 amino acids. The J segment lost 5 bases and the V segment lost 6 bases, leaving 12 bases of the junction unmatched. The CDR3 nucleotides read TGCAGTGCAGAAACGACAGGGTGGAGTACTGAAGCTTTCTTT. It codes for CSAETTGWSTEAFF.

This clonotype was observed at least ten times. This rearrangement joins TRBV7-8 to TRBJ2-7, with 8 bases aligning to TRBD2. This CDR3 is 14 amino acids long. The V segment lost 3 bases and the J segment 5 bases; nucleotides outside the gene matches: 6. The germline V gene has CDR1 SGHVS and CDR2 FQNEAQ. CDR3 nucleotides: TGTGCCAGCAGCTTTCGGGAGGGCTTCAACGAGCAGTACTTC. This gives the protein CASSFREGFNEQYF.

Here the CDR3 reads CASSHRGPLVGYTF. In DNA form, the CDR3 reads TGTGCCAGTAGCCACAGGGGCCCCCTCGTCGGCTACACCTTC. The J gene is TRBJ1-2, the V gene TRBV19; 7 bases map to TRBD1. J was trimmed by 8 bases and V by 6 bases; bases with no gene match: 12. The CDR3 loop spans 14 amino acids. Germline V lookup: CDR1 LNHDA, CDR2 SQIVND (reference sequence).